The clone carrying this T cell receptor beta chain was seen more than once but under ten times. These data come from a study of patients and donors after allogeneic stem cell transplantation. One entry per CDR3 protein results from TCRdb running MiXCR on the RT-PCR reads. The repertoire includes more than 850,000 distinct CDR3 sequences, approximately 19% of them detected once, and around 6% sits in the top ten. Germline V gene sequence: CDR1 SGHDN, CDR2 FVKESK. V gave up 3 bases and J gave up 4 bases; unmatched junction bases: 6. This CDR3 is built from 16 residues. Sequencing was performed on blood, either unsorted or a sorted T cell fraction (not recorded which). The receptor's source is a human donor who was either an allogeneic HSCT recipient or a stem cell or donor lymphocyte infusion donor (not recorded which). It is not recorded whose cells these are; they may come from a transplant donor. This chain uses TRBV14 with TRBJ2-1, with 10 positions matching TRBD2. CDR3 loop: CASSHPGLATYNEQFF. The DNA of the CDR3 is TGTGCCAGCAGCCATCCGGGACTAGCGACATACAATGAGCAGTTCTTC. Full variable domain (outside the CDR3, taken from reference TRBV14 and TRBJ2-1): EAGVTQFPSHSVIEKGQTVTLRCDPISGHDNLYWYRRVMGKEIKFLLHFVKESKQDESGMPNNRFLAERTGGTYSTLKVQPAELEDSGVYFCASSHPGLATYNEQFFGPGTRLTVL.